This T cell receptor (beta chain) was captured by sequencing in a study of blood T cell repertoires in COVID-19. Study background: Samples came from the United States, Italy and Spain, spanning acute and convalescent COVID-19. PBMCs, B-cell-depleted T cells, or T cells were the source of the cDNA or gDNA that made up the material.

This clone was seen only once. The CDR3 runs to 14 residues. V lost 1 base and J lost 4, with 7 bases in between. The germline V gene has CDR1 SEHNR and CDR2 FQNEAQ (reference sequence). Only in-frame clones appear in the TCRdb table, and some are missing; sequencing was by immunoSEQ multiplex PCR. This table has 250,000 to 350,000 clones, roughly 90% appearing once. This chain connects TRBV7-9 to TRBJ1-4; D not resolved. The sequencing sample was made of peripheral blood. The receptor comes from a man younger than 45 with acute or convalescent COVID-19. CDR3 in DNA: TGTGCCAGCAGCTTAGATCTAAGTAATGAAAAACTGTTTTTT. Protein sequence: CASSLDLSNEKLFF.